This T cell receptor beta chain was found in a study of blood T cell repertoires in COVID-19. Clones were sequenced by immunoSEQ multiplex PCR, and TCRdb holds only the in-frame ones, with some missing. The sample holds about 280,000 clones, roughly 80% seen once. Germline CDR1 SGDLS, CDR2 YYNGEE. The CDR3 is 15 amino acids. The V and J ends lost 2 bases and 6 bases, in that order; junction bases with no gene match: 7. This TCR was recovered from a man aged 35-49 years who had been exposed to COVID-19. The sequenced sample consisted of PBMCs or T cells enriched from blood (not recorded which). The chain uses TRBV9 and TRBJ2-1, with 8 bases fitting TRBD2. CDR3 loop: CASSVFGREGNEQFF. Written as DNA, the CDR3 is TGTGCCAGCAGCGTTTTCGGGAGGGAAGGCAATGAGCAGTTCTTC.